This T cell receptor (beta chain) was captured in a study of technical replicates of blood from four donors. The table came from immunoSEQ multiplex PCR; TCRdb's copy has only in-frame clones and leaves some out. Of some 15,000 clones in the sample, over 80% were seen once. CDR3 length equals 14 residues. Germline V CDR1 and CDR2: SGHDT, YYEEEE. With 4 bases removed from V and 5 bases from J, the gap between germline ends came to 13 bases. What was sequenced was PBMCs. This sequence joins TRBV5-6 and TRBJ2-4; tentative D call: TRBD1 (6 bases). The TCR was taken from a human donor in good health. This CDR3 reads CASSTQGSQNIQYF. The CDR3 DNA is TGTGCCAGCAGCACACAGGGCTCCCAAAACATTCAGTACTTC.